This entry is about one T cell receptor (beta chain). Sequenced by immunoSEQ multiplex PCR; TCRdb stores in-frame clones only, minus some. The table records about 100,000 clones, more than 85% of them present only once. The record originates from a study of blood T cell repertoires in COVID-19. V was pared by 1 base and J by 2 bases, with 2 bases of the junction left unmatched. Germline V gives CDR1 LNHDA, CDR2 SQIVND (reference sequence). The CDR3 runs 15 residues. The sequence was obtained from a man over 45 with active COVID-19. The rearrangement joins TRBV19 to TRBJ1-5; 7 nucleotides match TRBD1. The material sequenced was peripheral blood. CDR3 region: CASSIGQGRNQPQHF. The CDR3 DNA follows: TGTGCCAGTAGTATAGGACAGGGCCGCAATCAGCCCCAGCATTTT. The variable domain in full, completed from reference TRBV19 and TRBJ1-5, reads DGGITQSPKYLFRKEGQNVTLSCEQNLNHDAMYWYRQDPGQGLRLIYYSQIVNDFQKGDIAEGYSVSREKKESFPLTVTSAQKNPTAFYLCASSIGQGRNQPQHFGDGTRLSIL.